Sequencing of this T cell receptor (beta chain) was carried out in a study of T-cell reconstitution after alpha-beta-depleted transplantation in children. Preparation of the TCRbeta library was carried out with unique molecular identifiers. TCRdb processed the PCR reads anew with MiXCR; each CDR3 protein has one entry. The repertoire includes about 610,000 distinct CDR3 sequences, 8% to 11% of them detected once, and approximately 4.1% sits in the top ten. Germline CDR1 and CDR2: MGHDK and SYGVNS. With 4 bases clipped from V and 3 bases from J, the junction kept 10 bases outside the gene matches. The CDR3 length is 16 residues.

The chain joins TRBV25-1 to TRBJ2-3; 7 bases agree with TRBD1. The clonotype was recovered from a human donor who donated a stem cell graft to a child with acute myeloid leukemia. Sequencing was performed on PBMCs from the stem cell graft donor, taken from the stem cell graft. This CDR3 reads CASSVHNRGWTDTQYF. The CDR3 DNA reads TGTGCCAGCAGTGTCCACAACAGGGGTTGGACAGATACGCAGTATTTT. The variable domain in full, with the rest retrieved from reference TRBV25-1 and TRBJ2-3, is EADIYQTPRYLVIGTGKKITLECSQTMGHDKMYWYQQDPGMELHLIHYSYGVNSTEKGDLSSESTVSRIRTEHFPLTLESARPSHTSQYLCASSVHNRGWTDTQYFGPGTRLTVL.